These 2 T cell receptor beta chains share one sample of origin, sequenced in a study of TIL therapy for anti-PD-1-resistant metastatic lung cancer. Regarding time point: pre-treatment sample, taken before nivolumab and TIL therapy. Sequencing used immunoSEQ v3. This table comes from immunoSEQ multiplex PCR, and its TCRdb copy is limited to in-frame clones, with some not included. Among under 55,000 clones listed, approximately 79% were seen once. This specimen was blood, taken at baseline. The receptors stem from a woman aged 30 to 85 with non-small cell lung cancer.

V usage is TRBV27 and J usage is TRBJ2-7, with 8 bases aligning to TRBD1. The CDR3 spans 13 residues. V dropped 7 bases and J dropped 2; count of bases not matched to a gene: 4. The germline gives CDR1 MNHEY, CDR2 SMNVEV (reference sequence). The CDR3 spells CASTRQGTYEQYF. CDR3 in DNA: TGTGCCAGCACTAGACAGGGGACCTACGAGCAGTACTTC.

This clone was detected once. The genes are TRBV18 and TRBJ1-5; tentative D call: TRBD1 (5 bases). The CDR3 contains 15 residues. The V gene lost 3 bases and the J gene lost 3 bases, with 12 bases spanning the gap. Per germline, CDR1 KGHSH and CDR2 LQKENI. The CDR3 spells CASSPRDGPNQPQHF. CDR3 coding DNA: TGTGCCAGCTCACCGAGGGACGGTCCCAATCAGCCCCAGCATTTT.